These 8 T cell receptor beta chains originate from one sample sequenced in a study of CD8 T cells in Susac syndrome. Random hexamers were used to reverse transcribe the RNA input (about 0.5 to 1 ug). MiXCR, applied by TCRdb to the immunoSEQ multiplex PCR reads, yields one record per CDR3 protein. The table includes fewer than 250,000 distinct CDR3 sequences, about 93% detected once. Material for sequencing was CD4+ T cells from PBMCs. The receptors here all came from a human donor in good health.

The gene calls are TRBV9 and TRBJ1-2; D gene unclear. V dropped 0 bases and J dropped 4 bases, with 10 bases sitting between them. The CDR3 is 14 amino acids. Looked up from germline, CDR1 is SGDLS and CDR2 is YYNGEE. For the CDR3, the DNA is TGTGCCAGCAGCGTAGAGGTAGGAACCTATGGCTACACCTTC. Translating it yields CASSVEVGTYGYTF. Variable domain in full (rest from reference TRBV9 and TRBJ1-2): DSGVTQTPKHLITATGQRVTLRCSPRSGDLSVYWYQQSLDQGLQFLIQYYNGEERAKGNILERFSAQQFPDLHSELNLSSLELGDSALYFCASSVEVGTYGYTFGSGTRLTVV.

This chain links TRBV5-1 with TRBJ2-5, with 7 bases identical to TRBD1. Germline values: CDR1 SGHRS, CDR2 YFSETQ. This CDR3 contains 14 residues. V shed 0 bases, J shed 5 bases, and the junction held 4 bases outside the gene matches. DNA for the CDR3: TGCGCCAGCAGCTTGGAAACAGGGGATGAGACCCAGTACTTC. It specifies CASSLETGDETQYF. The full variable domain, with the rest looked up from reference TRBV5-1 and TRBJ2-5, is KAGVTQTPRYLIKTRGQQVTLSCSPISGHRSVSWYQQTPGQGLQFLFEYFSETQRNKGNFPGRFSGRQFSNSRSEMNVSTLELGDSALYLCASSLETGDETQYFGPGTRLLVL.

The V and J genes are TRBV6-1 and TRBJ1-5; TRBD1 aligns across 7 bases. V shed 2 bases and J 8 bases; nucleotides not matched to a gene: 6. The germline V gene encodes CDR1 MNHNS and CDR2 SASEGT. The CDR3 sequence is 14 residues long. Here the CDR3 DNA reads TGTGCCAGCAGTGAACCGACAGGGTTGGAGCCCCAGCATTTT. It codes for CASSEPTGLEPQHF.

The chain recombines TRBV2 with TRBJ2-3; D perhaps matches TRBD2 (7 bases). Trimming stripped 9 bases from V and 3 bases from J, with 13 bases between. The CDR3 length is 13 residues. Germline V gene data show CDR1 as SNHLY and CDR2 as FYNNEI. The CDR3 DNA reads as TGTGCCAGTCGGGGGGCCTGGACAGATACGCAGTATTTT. Its translation is CASRGAWTDTQYF.

The chain recombines TRBV28 with TRBJ2-3; no firm D call. The germline V and J ends were trimmed by 8 bases and 0 bases, with 12 bases remaining between them. The CDR3 contains 14 residues. CDR1 is MDHEN, CDR2 SYDVKM, per germline. CDR3 residues: CASQDLSSTDTQYF. CDR3 sequence (DNA): TGTGCCAGCCAGGACCTTTCAAGCACAGATACGCAGTATTTT.

The chain carries TRBV30 and TRBJ2-1, with D possibly TRBD2 on 5 matching bases. Trimming took 0 bases from V and 4 from J, leaving 19 bases between them. CDR3 length: 17 amino acids. Germline CDR1 is GTSNPN and CDR2 is SVGIG (reference sequence). This chain's CDR3 is CAWSVPPPAGAYNEQFF. CDR3 sequence (DNA): TGTGCCTGGAGTGTACCTCCCCCGGCGGGTGCGTACAATGAGCAGTTCTTC.

This chain joins TRBV14 and TRBJ1-1; D ambiguous. Germline CDR1 reads SGHDN; CDR2 reads FVKESK. This CDR3 is built from 14 residues. V shed 4 bases and J shed 1 base, with 10 bases lying between them. The CDR3 reads CASSPRLENTEAFF. The CDR3 DNA is TGTGCCAGCAGCCCACGCTTGGAGAACACTGAAGCTTTCTTT.

The chain has TRBV10-3 and TRBJ2-3, with D uncertain. With 10 bases removed from V and 1 base from J, the gap between germline ends came to 15 bases. The germline gives CDR1 ENHRY, CDR2 SYGVKD. The CDR3 extends over 14 amino acids. CDR3: CATTNFRGTDTQYF. CDR3 DNA: TGTGCCACCACCAACTTCCGTGGCACAGATACGCAGTATTTT.